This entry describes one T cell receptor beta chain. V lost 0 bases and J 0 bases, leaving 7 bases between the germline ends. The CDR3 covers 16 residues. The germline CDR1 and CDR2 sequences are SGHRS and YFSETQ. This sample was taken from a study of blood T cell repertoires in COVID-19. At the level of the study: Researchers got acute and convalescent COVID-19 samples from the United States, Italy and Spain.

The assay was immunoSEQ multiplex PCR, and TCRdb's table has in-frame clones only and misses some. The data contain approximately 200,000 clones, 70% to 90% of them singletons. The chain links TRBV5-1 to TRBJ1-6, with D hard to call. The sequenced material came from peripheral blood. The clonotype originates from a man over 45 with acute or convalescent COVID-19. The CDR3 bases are TGCGCCAGCAGCTTGGTGCCGGGCTCCTATAATTCACCCCTCCACTTT. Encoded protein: CASSLVPGSYNSPLHF. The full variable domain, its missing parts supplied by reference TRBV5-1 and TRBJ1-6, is KAGVTQTPRYLIKTRGQQVTLSCSPISGHRSVSWYQQTPGQGLQFLFEYFSETQRNKGNFPGRFSGRQFSNSRSEMNVSTLELGDSALYLCASSLVPGSYNSPLHFGNGTRLTVT.